This TCR beta chain stems from a study of blood T cell repertoires in COVID-19. The study recruited people aged roughly 18 to 100 years across approximately 25 US areas. Measured with immunoSEQ multiplex PCR; TCRdb has only the in-frame clones, and not every one. The data hold fewer than 450,000 clones, with roughly 90% observed a single time. CDR3 length equals 14 residues. Germline V gene sequence: CDR1 SGHTA, CDR2 FQGNSA. Trimming stripped 1 base from V and 2 bases from J, with 8 bases between. The J gene is TRBJ1-2, the V gene TRBV7-2; no firm D call. Input material: PBMCs or T cells enriched from blood (not recorded which). The TCR was taken from a woman in her twenties or thirties who had recovered from COVID-19. CDR3 in amino acids: CASSLVPGNYGYTF. Written as DNA, the CDR3 is TGTGCCAGCAGCTTAGTTCCAGGAAACTATGGCTACACCTTC.